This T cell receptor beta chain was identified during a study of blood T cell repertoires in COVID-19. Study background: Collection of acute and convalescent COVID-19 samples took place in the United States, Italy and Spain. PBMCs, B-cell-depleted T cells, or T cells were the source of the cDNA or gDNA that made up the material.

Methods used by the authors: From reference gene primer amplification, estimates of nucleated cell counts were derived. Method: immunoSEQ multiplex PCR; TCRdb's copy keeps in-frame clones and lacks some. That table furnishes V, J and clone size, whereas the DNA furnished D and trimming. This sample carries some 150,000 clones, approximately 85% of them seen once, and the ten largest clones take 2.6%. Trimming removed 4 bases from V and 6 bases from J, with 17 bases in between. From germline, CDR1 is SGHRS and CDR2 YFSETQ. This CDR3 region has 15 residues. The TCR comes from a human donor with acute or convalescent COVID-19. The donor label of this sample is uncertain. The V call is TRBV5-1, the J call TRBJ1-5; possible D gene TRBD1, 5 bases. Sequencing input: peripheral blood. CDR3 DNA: TGCGCCAGCAGCCGTGGAGGGGATAGTGGTCAGCCCCAGCATTTT. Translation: CASSRGGDSGQPQHF.